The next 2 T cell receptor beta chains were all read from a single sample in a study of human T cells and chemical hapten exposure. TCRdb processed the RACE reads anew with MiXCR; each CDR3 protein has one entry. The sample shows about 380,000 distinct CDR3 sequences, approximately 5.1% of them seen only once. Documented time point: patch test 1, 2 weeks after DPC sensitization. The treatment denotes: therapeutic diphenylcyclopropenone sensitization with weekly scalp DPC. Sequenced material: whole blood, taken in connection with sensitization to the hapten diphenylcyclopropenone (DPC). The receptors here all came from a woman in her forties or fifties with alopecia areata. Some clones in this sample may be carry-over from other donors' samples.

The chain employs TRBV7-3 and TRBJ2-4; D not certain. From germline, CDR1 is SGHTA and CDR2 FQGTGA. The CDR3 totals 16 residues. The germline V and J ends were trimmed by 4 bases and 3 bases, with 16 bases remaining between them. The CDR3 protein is CASSWAPPGYKNIQYF. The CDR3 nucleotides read TGTGCCAGCAGCTGGGCGCCTCCTGGATACAAAAACATTCAGTACTTC.

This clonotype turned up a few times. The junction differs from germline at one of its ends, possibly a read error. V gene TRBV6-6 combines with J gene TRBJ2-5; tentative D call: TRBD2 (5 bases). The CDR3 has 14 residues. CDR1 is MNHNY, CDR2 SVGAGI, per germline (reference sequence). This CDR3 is CASRLEADQGTQYF. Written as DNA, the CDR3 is TGTGCCAGCAGGTTGGAGGCGGATCAAGGGACCCAGTACTTC.